Described below is a single T cell receptor beta chain sequence and its context. The CDR3 loop spans 15 amino acids. V lost 3 bases, J lost 0 bases, and 9 bases lay in between. Germline CDR1 is KGHSH and CDR2 is LQKENI. This entry is derived from a study of shared clonotypes between healthy human individuals. Libraries were prepared by immunoSEQ multiplex PCR; TCRdb keeps only in-frame clonotypes and omits some of them. Among over a million clones listed, over 95% were seen once. This clonotype was sampled from a man between 25 and 39 years old in good health. Input material: naive CD4+ T cells sorted from blood. Subset: CD45RA+ positively selected. The rearrangement joins TRBV18 to TRBJ1-3, with a weak D call TRBD1 (5 bases). In DNA form, the CDR3 reads TGTGCCAGCTCACCCGGAGGGGACTCTGGAAACACCATATATTTT. Its translation: CASSPGGDSGNTIYF.